Below are 2 T cell receptor beta chains sequenced from a single sample in a study of blood T cell repertoires in COVID-19 (dated by TCRdb to the early 2020s). The library was produced with the immunoSEQ multiplex PCR assay. This immuneACCESS table, as held by TCRdb, lists in-frame sequences with V and J called but not all clones. Of the missing ones, under half trace to an unresolved V gene in checked studies; the others have no known cause. In all, the sample holds 100,000 to 120,000 clones, and about 85% of those were seen once. The ten top clones hold roughly 5% of the sample. Material: peripheral blood. The receptor set was obtained from a human donor in a cohort sampled during active COVID-19.

The chain carries TRBV6-5 and TRBJ2-7, with 12 bases lining up with TRBD1. The germline CDR1 and CDR2 sequences are MNHEY and SVGAGI. There are 13 residues in the CDR3. With V trimmed by 7 bases and J by 6 bases, 4 bases remained unmatched. The DNA for the CDR3 is TGTGCCAGCACCCGGGACAGGGGGCGCGAGCAGTACTTC. Protein product: CASTRDRGREQYF.

The rearrangement links TRBV9 to TRBJ2-5; TRBD2 is a possible D gene (5 bases). The CDR3 loop spans 15 amino acids. The ends were cut back, 0 bases at V and 5 bases at J, with 14 bases in the middle. Germline V gives CDR1 SGDLS, CDR2 YYNGEE. This CDR3 is CASSVGNLAWETQYF. The DNA for the CDR3 is TGTGCCAGCAGCGTAGGGAATCTAGCTTGGGAGACCCAGTACTTC.